A selection of T cell receptor beta chains follows, all from one sample in a study of OX40 agonist ivuxolimab in advanced cancers. Here immunoSEQ multiplex PCR was the method, and the copy in TCRdb shows in-frame clones only, minus some. The sample lists around 45,000 clones, roughly nine tenths occurring once. The sample was CD4+ or CD8+ T cells sorted from blood, taken in a trial of the OX40 agonist ivuxolimab. All receptors come from an adult with an advanced solid tumor such as melanoma, head and neck, liver or kidney cancer. CDR3s include the opening cysteine and the closing phenylalanine or tryptophan. Each record gives: J gene, V gene, clone size, CDR3 protein. Size is stated for part of the rows, as once, few or many counts, or as a class when the clone is expanded.

J: TRBJ2-2
V: TRBV27
size: .
CDR3: CASSHTGELFF

J: TRBJ2-7
V: TRBV27
size: .
CDR3: CASSQGTPAYEQYF

J: TRBJ2-7
V: TRBV19
size: once
CDR3: CASSSQREKTYEQYF

J: TRBJ2-5
V: TRBV5-1
size: .
CDR3: CASSLASRVQETQYF

J: TRBJ2-1
V: TRBV10-2
size: .
CDR3: CASSDREGRNEQFF

J: TRBJ2-7
V: TRBV19
size: .
CDR3: CASSTSGQGSNEQYF

J: TRBJ2-1
V: TRBV11-1
size: once
CDR3: CASSLAPSGYNEQFF

J: TRBJ1-6
V: TRBV5-8
size: .
CDR3: CASSLDQGTIHSPLHF

J: TRBJ2-1
V: TRBV7-9
size: few
CDR3: CASASSSGIRNEQFF

J: TRBJ1-5
V: TRBV19
size: .
CDR3: CASITGPSLSSQPQHF

J: TRBJ2-5
V: TRBV6-5
size: .
CDR3: CASSYSISGYQETQYF

J: TRBJ1-6
V: TRBV7-9
size: .
CDR3: CASSNRDVDSPLHF

J: TRBJ2-2
V: TRBV9
size: .
CDR3: CASSVSGTNTGELFF

J: TRBJ2-1
V: TRBV4-1
size: .
CDR3: CASSQAASGISEQFF

J: TRBJ2-2
V: TRBV19
size: once
CDR3: CASSPRLAANTGELFF

J: TRBJ2-5
V: TRBV25-1
size: .
CDR3: CASSEWGTSVEETQYF

J: TRBJ1-2
V: TRBV9
size: .
CDR3: CASSPIPSGVWGYTF

J: TRBJ1-2
V: TRBV28
size: .
CDR3: CASRVTDSANYGYTF

J: TRBJ2-3
V: TRBV5-5
size: .
CDR3: CASRPTSTDTQYF

J: TRBJ2-7
V: TRBV4-3
size: .
CDR3: CASSQIGLLYEQYF

J: TRBJ2-3
V: TRBV4-1
size: .
CDR3: CASSSNRDVAADTQYF

J: TRBJ2-7
V: TRBV7-7
size: .
CDR3: CASSLTGSSEQYF

J: TRBJ1-1
V: TRBV29-1
size: .
CDR3: CSVESPRNTEAFF

J: TRBJ2-2
V: TRBV20-1
size: .
CDR3: CSARLAGELFF

J: TRBJ2-2
V: TRBV5-8
size: .
CDR3: CASSIRDVFTGELFF

J: TRBJ2-4
V: TRBV11-1
size: .
CDR3: CASSPNSGAGAKNIQYF

J: TRBJ2-1
V: TRBV15
size: .
CDR3: CATSRGGVANEQFF

J: TRBJ1-3
V: TRBV18
size: once
CDR3: CASSPRAQGDENTIYF

J: TRBJ2-1
V: TRBV6-5
size: .
CDR3: CASSISGQNNEQFF

J: TRBJ2-1
V: TRBV4-1
size: .
CDR3: CASSLYVGTGYNEQFF

J: TRBJ2-7
V: TRBV19
size: .
CDR3: CASSILPPGNEQYF

J: TRBJ1-6
V: TRBV2
size: .
CDR3: CASSELYRVSNSPLHF

J: TRBJ1-1
V: TRBV19
size: few
CDR3: CASSISVPTEAFF

J: TRBJ1-2
V: TRBV6-5
size: .
CDR3: CASSSTGGEDGYTF

J: TRBJ1-2
V: TRBV29-1
size: .
CDR3: CSVPQIFRGGNYGYTF

J: TRBJ2-7
V: TRBV9
size: .
CDR3: CASSVDWAAYEQYF

J: TRBJ1-1
V: TRBV7-9
size: once
CDR3: CASSLETGGYTEAFF

J: TRBJ2-1
V: TRBV5-6
size: few
CDR3: CASSLTSGGAYNEQFF

J: TRBJ2-7
V: TRBV13
size: .
CDR3: CASSSGTSVYEQYF

J: TRBJ1-1
V: TRBV7-9
size: once
CDR3: CASSLAGGEAFF

J: TRBJ2-7
V: TRBV5-1
size: .
CDR3: CASSLGDGYEQYF

J: TRBJ2-1
V: TRBV11-3
size: .
CDR3: CASSPRTSGGVDEQFF

J: TRBJ2-1
V: TRBV5-4
size: .
CDR3: CASSRSGLGLYNEQFF

J: TRBJ2-5
V: TRBV5-1
size: .
CDR3: CASSLAAGWRSQETQYF

J: TRBJ1-2
V: TRBV28
size: once
CDR3: CASSFGGADGYTF